This entry features one T cell receptor (beta chain) sequence. The data stem from a study of blood T cell repertoires in COVID-19. Study at large: PBMCs, B-cell-depleted T cells, or T cells were the source of the cDNA or gDNA that made up the material.

Germline CDR1 SGHAT, CDR2 FQNNGV. The CDR3 runs 15 residues. J was trimmed by 7 bases and V by 4 bases; bases with no gene match: 8. Original processing methods: For nucleated cells, counts were estimated from reference gene primer amplification. Sequencing was performed with immunoSEQ multiplex PCR; in TCRdb, only in-frame clones are kept and a portion is missing. That table furnishes V, J and clone size, whereas the DNA furnished D and trimming. The data show over 250,000 clones, with roughly 80% seen just once and 9.4% held by the top ten. The receptor's source is a woman between 45 and 65 years old who had recovered from COVID-19. The chain uses TRBV11-2 and TRBJ1-4, with 8 bases fitting TRBD1. Sequencing input: peripheral blood. This chain's CDR3 is CASSSQGDGGEKLFF. CDR3 bases: TGTGCCAGCAGCTCACAGGGGGATGGGGGTGAAAAACTGTTTTTT.